This T cell receptor (beta chain) was documented in a study of OX40 agonist ivuxolimab in advanced cancers. The wider study: Hepatocellular carcinoma, melanoma, renal cell or head and neck cancer occurred in dose-escalation patients. Study-wide findings and caveats: Dosing at 0.1 to 3.0 mg/kg was accompanied by clonal expansion of CD4+ and CD8+ blood T cells by week 6.

Trimming left V 0 bases short and J 4 bases short, with 7 bases between. In germline, CDR1 is SQVTM, CDR2 ANQGSEA. The CDR3 covers 12 residues. On this clone: Its target is unknown.

Only in-frame clones appear in the TCRdb table, and some are missing; sequencing was by immunoSEQ multiplex PCR. The table lists about 35,000 clones, roughly four fifths of them singletons. Cycle 7 day 1, cycle 4 day 1, and baseline were the timepoints at which blood was sampled. The receptor comes from an adult with an advanced solid tumor such as melanoma, head and neck, liver or kidney cancer. Here the sequenced sample was CD4+ or CD8+ T cells sorted from blood, taken in a trial of the OX40 agonist ivuxolimab. The chain employs TRBV29-1 and TRBJ2-7; D gene unclear. The CDR3 sequence: CSVEETGYEQYF. The CDR3 DNA follows: TGCAGCGTTGAAGAAACGGGTTACGAGCAGTACTTC.